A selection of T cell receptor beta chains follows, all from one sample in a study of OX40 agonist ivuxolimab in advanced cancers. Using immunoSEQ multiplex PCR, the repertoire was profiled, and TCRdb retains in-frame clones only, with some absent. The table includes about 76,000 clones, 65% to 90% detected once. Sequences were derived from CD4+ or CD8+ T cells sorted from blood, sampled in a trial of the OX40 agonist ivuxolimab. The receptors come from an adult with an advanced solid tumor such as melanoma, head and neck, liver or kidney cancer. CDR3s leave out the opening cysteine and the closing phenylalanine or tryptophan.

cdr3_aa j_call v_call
ASTLSYGYT TRBJ1-2 TRBV6-1
ASSKKGGNQPQH TRBJ1-5 TRBV6-5
ASSPQQSPGNTIY TRBJ1-3 TRBV18
ASSSAGIEGNTIY TRBJ1-3 TRBV7-2
ASSLGLSSGNTIY TRBJ1-3 TRBV11-3
ASSLAQGTDTQY TRBJ2-3 TRBV5-1
ASSLARAQGRNEQF TRBJ2-1 TRBV7-9
ASSSSREHSPLH TRBJ1-6 TRBV11-2
ASSSSPAASGNTIY TRBJ1-3 TRBV5-1
ASSQESQGALGYT TRBJ1-2 TRBV4-3
ASSERGPSVRDRVYEQY TRBJ2-7 TRBV6-1
ASSLGNRETQY TRBJ2-5 TRBV11-3
ASSQDLAGSGSYEQY TRBJ2-7 TRBV4-2
ASSLGEGRGGSYNEQF TRBJ2-1 TRBV11-1